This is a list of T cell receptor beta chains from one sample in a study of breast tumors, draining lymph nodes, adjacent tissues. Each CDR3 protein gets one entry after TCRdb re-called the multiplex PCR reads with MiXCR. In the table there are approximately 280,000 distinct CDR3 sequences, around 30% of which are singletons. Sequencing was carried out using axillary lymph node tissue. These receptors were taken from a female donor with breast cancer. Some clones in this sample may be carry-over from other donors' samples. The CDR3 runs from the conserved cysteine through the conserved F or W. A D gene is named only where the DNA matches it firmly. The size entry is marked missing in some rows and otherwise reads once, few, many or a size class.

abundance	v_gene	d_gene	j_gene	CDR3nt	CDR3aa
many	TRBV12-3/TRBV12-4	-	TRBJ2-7	TGTGCCAGCAGTTCCAGGGGAAGGAGGAGCGGAACCCTCTACGAGCAGTACTTC	CASSSRGRRSGTLYEQYF
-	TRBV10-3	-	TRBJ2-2	TGTGCCATCAGTTTGGCGGGAGGGGAGCTGTTTTTT	CAISLAGGELFF
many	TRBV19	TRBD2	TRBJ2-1	TGTGCCAGTAGTAGGACTAGCGGGAACTATGAGCAGTTCTTC	CASSRTSGNYEQFF
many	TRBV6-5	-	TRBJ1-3	TGTGCCAGCCATAAGGCGCCCGGAAACACCATATATTTT	CASHKAPGNTIYF
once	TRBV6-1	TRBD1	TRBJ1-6	TGTGCCAGCAGTGGACAGGGAACCACCGGGACAGGGGGGAATTCACCCCTCCACTTT	CASSGQGTTGTGGNSPLHF
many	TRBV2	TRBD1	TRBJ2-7	TGTGCCAGCAAGGGACAGACCTACGAGCAGTACTTC	CASKGQTYEQYF
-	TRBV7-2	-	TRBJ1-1	TGTGCCAGCAGCCCTGGAGGCAGTAGAAACACTGAAGCTTTCTTT	CASSPGGSRNTEAFF
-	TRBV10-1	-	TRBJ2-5	TGCGCCAGCAGTGAGGACGGGGGAGGAGGGACCCAGTACTTC	CASSEDGGGGTQYF
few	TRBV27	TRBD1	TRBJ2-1	TGTGCCAGCAGTTTCTCAGGCAGGGGGCGGAATGAGCAGTTCTTC	CASSFSGRGRNEQFF
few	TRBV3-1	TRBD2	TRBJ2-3	TGTGCCAGCAGCCCAAAGGGACTAGCGGGCACAGATACGCAGTATTTT	CASSPKGLAGTDTQYF
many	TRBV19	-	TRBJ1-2	TGTGCCAGTAGAGGAGAGGGGGGCGCAAAGGTTGGCTACACCTTC	CASRGEGGAKVGYTF
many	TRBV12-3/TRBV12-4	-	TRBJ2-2	TGTGCCAGCAGTTTCAGGGTTTCGGGCACCGGGGAGCTGTTTTTT	CASSFRVSGTGELFF
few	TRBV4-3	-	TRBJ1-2	TGCGCCAGCAGCCAAGGTCACGGCAGCATCTATGGCTACACCTTC	CASSQGHGSIYGYTF
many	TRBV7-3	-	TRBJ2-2	TGTGCCAGCAGCCCACTTAAGGGTGTAAACACCGGGGAGCTGTTTTTT	CASSPLKGVNTGELFF
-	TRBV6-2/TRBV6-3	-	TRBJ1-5	TGTGCCAGCACCGACAGTCTCAATCAGCCCCAGCATTTT	CASTDSLNQPQHF
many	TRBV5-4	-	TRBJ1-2	TGTGCCAGCAGCTTGGAAGGATGGGATGGCTACACCTTC	CASSLEGWDGYTF